The present entry profiles one TCR beta chain with its context. The record originates from a study of blood T cell repertoires in COVID-19. TCRdb keeps only in-frame clones here, not all; method: immunoSEQ multiplex PCR. The table records about 300,000 clones, roughly 89% of them present only once. Germline CDR1 and CDR2: SGHRS and YFSETQ. V gave up 4 bases and J gave up 7 bases, with 9 bases separating them. The CDR3 consists of 13 residues. This TCR was sampled from a woman in her 30s with COVID-19, enrolled during active disease. The chain couples TRBV5-1 to TRBJ1-6, with TRBD1 as a possible D gene (5 bases). The sequenced sample consisted of peripheral blood. CDR3 bases: TGCGCCAGCAGCGCGAACAGGAATTCACCCCTCCACTTT. It yields the protein CASSANRNSPLHF.